This T cell receptor (beta chain) derives from a study of blood T cell repertoires in COVID-19. On the study more broadly: COVID-19 samples from acute and convalescent phases originated in the United States, Italy and Spain. Nucleic acid was either cDNA or gDNA, and it came from T cells, B-cell-depleted T cells, or PBMCs.

The germline V gene encodes CDR1 LNHDA and CDR2 SQIVND (reference sequence). The V and J ends lost 3 bases and 4 bases, in that order; junction bases with no gene match: 8. The CDR3 has 15 amino acids. Study processing details: Estimation of nucleated cell counts relied on the amplification of reference gene primers. Using immunoSEQ multiplex PCR, the repertoire was profiled, and TCRdb retains in-frame clones only, with some absent. The DNA was the basis for D and trimming; V, J and clone size are from that table. The sample comprises 75,000 or so clones, around 84% of which are singletons, and 3.5% rests with the top ten.

This chain links TRBV19 with TRBJ2-7, with 8 positions matching TRBD2. The TCR comes from a man between 50 and 59 years old with acute or convalescent COVID-19. The sample comprised peripheral blood. The CDR3 region is CASSILAGGAYEQYF. CDR3 DNA: TGTGCCAGTAGTATCCTAGCGGGCGGCGCGTACGAGCAGTACTTC.